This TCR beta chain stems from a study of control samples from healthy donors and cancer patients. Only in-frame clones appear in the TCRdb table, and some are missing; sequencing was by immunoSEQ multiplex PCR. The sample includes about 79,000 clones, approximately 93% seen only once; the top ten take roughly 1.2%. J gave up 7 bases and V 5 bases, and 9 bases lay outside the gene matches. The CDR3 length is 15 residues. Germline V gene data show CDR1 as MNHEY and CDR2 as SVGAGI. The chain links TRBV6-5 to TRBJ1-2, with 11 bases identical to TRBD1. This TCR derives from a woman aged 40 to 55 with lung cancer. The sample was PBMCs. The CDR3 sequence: CASSPQGQGVSGYTF. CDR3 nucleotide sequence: TGTGCCAGCAGTCCCCAGGGACAGGGGGTGAGTGGCTACACCTTC.